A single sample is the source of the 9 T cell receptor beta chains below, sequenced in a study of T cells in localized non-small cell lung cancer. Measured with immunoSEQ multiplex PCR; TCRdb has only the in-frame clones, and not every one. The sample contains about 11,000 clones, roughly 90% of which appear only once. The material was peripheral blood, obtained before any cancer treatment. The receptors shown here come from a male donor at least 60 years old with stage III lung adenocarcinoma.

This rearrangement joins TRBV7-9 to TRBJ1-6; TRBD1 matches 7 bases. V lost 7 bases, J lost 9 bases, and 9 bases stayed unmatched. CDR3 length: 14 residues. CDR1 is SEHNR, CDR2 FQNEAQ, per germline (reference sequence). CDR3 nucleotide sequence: TGTGCCAGCAACCCGACAGGGAGTACTTCACCCCTCCACTTT. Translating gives CASNPTGSTSPLHF.

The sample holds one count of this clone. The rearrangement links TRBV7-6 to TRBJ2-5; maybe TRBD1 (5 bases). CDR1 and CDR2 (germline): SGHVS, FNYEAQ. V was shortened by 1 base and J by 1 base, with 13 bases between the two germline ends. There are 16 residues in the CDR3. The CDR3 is CASSLERTPFQETQYF. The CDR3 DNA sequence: TGTGCCAGCAGCTTAGAAAGGACACCTTTCCAAGAGACCCAGTACTTC.

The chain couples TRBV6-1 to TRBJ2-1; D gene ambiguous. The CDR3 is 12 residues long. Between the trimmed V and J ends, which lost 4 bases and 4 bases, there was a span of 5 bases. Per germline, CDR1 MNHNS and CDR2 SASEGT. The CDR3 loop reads CASSVSYNEQFF. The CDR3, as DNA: TGTGCCAGCAGTGTCTCTTACAATGAGCAGTTCTTC.

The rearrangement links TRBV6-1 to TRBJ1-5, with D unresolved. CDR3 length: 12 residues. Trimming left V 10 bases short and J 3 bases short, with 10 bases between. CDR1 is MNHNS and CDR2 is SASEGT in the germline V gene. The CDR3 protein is CATGGYNQPQHF. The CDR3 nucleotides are TGTGCCACCGGAGGATACAATCAGCCCCAGCATTTT.

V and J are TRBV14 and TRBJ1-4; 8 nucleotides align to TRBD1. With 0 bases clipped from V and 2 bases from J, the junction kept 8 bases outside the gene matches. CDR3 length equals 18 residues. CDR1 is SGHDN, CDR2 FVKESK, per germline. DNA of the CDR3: TGTGCCAGCAGCCAAGATCGCGGACAGGGCCTCACTAATGAAAAACTGTTTTTT. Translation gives CASSQDRGQGLTNEKLFF.

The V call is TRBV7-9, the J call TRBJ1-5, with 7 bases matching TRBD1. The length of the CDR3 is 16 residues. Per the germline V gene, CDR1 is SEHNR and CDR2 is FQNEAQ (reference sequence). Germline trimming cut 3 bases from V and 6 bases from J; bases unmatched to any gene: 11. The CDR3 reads CASSFEGASSGQPQHF. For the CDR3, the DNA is TGTGCCAGCAGCTTTGAGGGGGCCAGCTCTGGTCAGCCCCAGCATTTT.

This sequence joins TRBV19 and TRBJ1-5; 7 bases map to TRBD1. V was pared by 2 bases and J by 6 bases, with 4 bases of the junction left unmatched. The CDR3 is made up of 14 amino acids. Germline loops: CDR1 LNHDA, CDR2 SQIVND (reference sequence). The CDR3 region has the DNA TGTGCCAGTAGTATAATGACAGGGAGTCAGCCCCAGCATTTT. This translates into CASSIMTGSQPQHF.

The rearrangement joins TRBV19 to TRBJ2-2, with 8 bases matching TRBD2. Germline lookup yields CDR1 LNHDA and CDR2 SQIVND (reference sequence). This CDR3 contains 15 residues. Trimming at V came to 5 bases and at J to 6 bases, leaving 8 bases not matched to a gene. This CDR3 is CASSRKTAGAGELFF. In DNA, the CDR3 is TGTGCCAGTAGTCGAAAAACAGCGGGAGCCGGGGAGCTGTTTTTT.

As DNA, the CDR3 is TGTGCCAGCTCACCCGGCTGGGAAACTGAAGCTTTCTTT. As protein: CASSPGWETEAFF. The chain recombines TRBV18 with TRBJ1-1; D gene unclear. The germline V and J ends were trimmed by 3 bases and 5 bases, with 10 bases remaining between them. The CDR3 has 13 amino acids. Germline V CDR1 and CDR2: KGHSH, LQKENI.